Presented here are 10 T cell receptor beta chains from one specimen sequenced in a study of cytomegalovirus exposure and HLA in healthy donors (dated by TCRdb to about 2017). The library relied on the immunoSEQ multiplex PCR assay. TCRdb mirrors the immuneACCESS table, restricted to in-frame sequences. Some clones are absent from its copies; in checked studies, under half trace to an unresolved V gene, and the reason for the others is unknown. The sample contains around 150,000 clones, roughly 95% of them found a single time. The ten largest clones take up 0.8% to 0.95% of the sample. Sequencing was performed on PBMCs. All receptors derive from a young woman in good health and CMV-seronegative.

This clone appeared once. This rearrangement joins TRBV7-9 to TRBJ2-3; 13 nucleotides match TRBD2. Trimming took 4 bases from V and 0 from J; bases not matched to a gene: 7. CDR1 is SEHNR and CDR2 is FQNEAQ in the germline V gene (reference sequence). The CDR3 consists of 18 residues. DNA for the CDR3: TGTGCCAGCAGCTCACTAGCGGGGGGGCTGATGAGCACAGATACGCAGTATTTT. Its protein product is CASSSLAGGLMSTDTQYF. The whole variable domain, remainder taken from reference TRBV7-9 and TRBJ2-3, is DTGVSQNPRHKITKRGQNVTFRCDPISEHNRLYWYRQTLGQGPEFLTYFQNEAQLEKSRLLSDRFSAERPKGSFSTLEIQRTEQGDSAMYLCASSSLAGGLMSTDTQYFGPGTRLTVL.

This chain links TRBV6-6 with TRBJ1-1; maybe TRBD1 (5 bases). The CDR3 has 14 residues. V lost 5 bases, J lost 6 bases, and 16 bases lay in between. Germline V gene lookup returns CDR1 MNHNY and CDR2 SVGAGI (reference sequence). Here the CDR3 DNA reads TGTGCCAGCAGTGCCCCGACAGCTACTCCTGAAGCTTTCTTT. Protein: CASSAPTATPEAFF.

CDR3 in DNA: TGTGCCAGCAGTTCGGGATACCTGAACACTGAAGCTTTCTTT. Its protein product is CASSSGYLNTEAFF. This chain links TRBV2 with TRBJ1-1; no definite D call. Germline V lookup: CDR1 SNHLY, CDR2 FYNNEI. CDR3 length: 14 amino acids. The V and J ends lost 5 bases and 0 bases respectively, with 10 bases between them. Full variable domain (rest looked up from reference TRBV2 and TRBJ1-1): EPEVTQTPSHQVTQMGQEVILRCVPISNHLYFYWYRQILGQKVEFLVSFYNNEISEKSEIFDDQFSVERPDGSNFTLKIRSTKLEDSAMYFCASSSGYLNTEAFFGQGTRLTVV.

The J gene is TRBJ1-1, the V gene TRBV2; 9 bases fit TRBD1. The trim removed 2 bases at V and 7 bases at J, leaving 2 bases unmatched. Germline CDR1 and CDR2: SNHLY and FYNNEI. The CDR3 runs to 13 residues. The CDR3 bases are TGTGCCAGCAGTGAAATGGGACAGGGTGAAGCTTTCTTT. Translated: CASSEMGQGEAFF.

This chain joins TRBV11-2 and TRBJ2-7, with 10 nucleotides matching TRBD2. CDR1 is SGHAT, CDR2 FQNNGV, per germline. The CDR3 totals 14 residues. The V and J ends lost 3 bases and 2 bases, in that order; junction bases with no gene match: 1. The CDR3 DNA reads TGTGCCAGCAGCTTTAGCGGGGGGCCCTACGAGCAGTACTTC. It translates to CASSFSGGPYEQYF.

The chain joins TRBV5-4 to TRBJ1-6; D uncertain. Trimming removed 0 bases from V and 0 bases from J, with 7 bases in between. Germline V gene lookup returns CDR1 SGHNT and CDR2 YYREEE (reference sequence). This CDR3 spans 16 amino acids. CDR3 bases: TGTGCCAGCAGCTTGGCGGGGAGCTCCTATAATTCACCCCTCCACTTT. Its translation: CASSLAGSSYNSPLHF.

V gene TRBV5-6 combines with J gene TRBJ2-1; 8 nucleotides line up with TRBD2. Germline V gene sequence: CDR1 SGHDT, CDR2 YYEEEE. The V and J ends lost 0 bases and 2 bases, in that order; junction bases with no gene match: 4. This CDR3 spans 16 amino acids. The CDR3 loop reads CASSLEGGGTYNEQFF. For the CDR3, the DNA is TGTGCCAGCAGCTTGGAAGGCGGGGGGACCTACAATGAGCAGTTCTTC.

This sequence joins TRBV14 and TRBJ1-1; D ambiguous. The CDR3 spans 15 residues. Germline V gene sequence: CDR1 SGHDN, CDR2 FVKESK. V was pared by 1 base and J by 8 bases, with 17 bases between. In DNA form, the CDR3 reads TGTGCCAGCAGCCAAGCCTTGGTGCGAAATGCCGAAGCTTTCTTT. Protein: CASSQALVRNAEAFF.

The CDR3 loop is CASSPGDAVETQYF. The CDR3 coding sequence is TGTGCCAGCAGCCCAGGGGACGCCGTAGAGACCCAGTACTTC. The V call is TRBV7-9, the J call TRBJ2-5; D perhaps matches TRBD1 (6 bases). The V end lost 5 bases, the J end lost 4 bases, and 14 bases lay between the germline ends. The CDR3 totals 14 residues. Looked up from germline, CDR1 is SEHNR and CDR2 is FQNEAQ (reference sequence).

This chain uses TRBV4-2 with TRBJ1-5; D gene unclear. The germline V gene encodes CDR1 LGHNA and CDR2 YNFKEQ. There are 15 residues in the CDR3. Trimming left V 4 bases short and J 7 bases short, with 17 bases between. The CDR3 DNA reads as TGTGCCAGCAGCCTCATCCCCCTAAGCGGGCAGCCCCAGCATTTT. It is translated as CASSLIPLSGQPQHF.